This passage covers 14 T cell receptor beta chains from one sample sequenced in a study of early T cells in non-severe SARS-CoV-2 infection. TCRdb called the 5' RACE reads again in MiXCR, with one record for every CDR3 protein. The sample lists 70,000 to 90,000 distinct CDR3 sequences, about 9.4% seen once, with around 8% in the top ten. Sequenced here: whole blood, sampled at baseline. Every receptor here comes from an adult who was a healthcare worker with PCR-confirmed SARS-CoV-2 infection or an uninfected control (not recorded which).

The V and J genes are TRBV7-9 and TRBJ2-7, with D perhaps given as TRBD1 or TRBD2 (5 bases each). Germline V lookup: CDR1 SEHNR, CDR2 FQNEAQ (reference sequence). Trimming removed 5 bases at V and 7 bases at J, with 15 bases between. The CDR3 loop spans 13 amino acids. For the CDR3, the DNA is TGTGCCAGCAGCCCAGAGGGGATACCGGAGCAGTACTTC. It is translated as CASSPEGIPEQYF.

The rearrangement links TRBV28 to TRBJ2-4; the D gene is possibly TRBD2 (6 bases). The CDR3 extends over 14 amino acids. Germline CDR1 and CDR2: MDHEN and SYDVKM. V lost 6 bases and J lost 3, with 12 bases in between. The CDR3 DNA reads TGTGCCAGCAGCTGGGAGGTGGTCAAAAACATTCAGTACTTC. Translated: CASSWEVVKNIQYF.

This clonotype appeared many times. The chain uses TRBV7-9 and TRBJ2-5, with 7 bases that match TRBD1. V dropped 3 bases and J dropped 2; count of bases not matched to a gene: 9. Looked up from germline, CDR1 is SEHNR and CDR2 is FQNEAQ (reference sequence). The CDR3 loop spans 16 amino acids. The CDR3 here is CASSFPAGTEQETQYF. The CDR3 nucleotides are TGTGCCAGCAGCTTCCCCGCAGGGACAGAGCAAGAGACCCAGTACTTC.

At least ten counts were recorded for this clonotype. The chain joins TRBV12-3 or TRBV12-4 to TRBJ1-6; D possibly corresponds to TRBD1 (5 bases). V was cut by 6 bases and J by 5 bases, with 11 bases left in between. The CDR3 length is 14 residues. CDR3 loop: CASRPGTDNSPLHF. The CDR3 bases are TGTGCCAGCAGGCCAGGGACGGATAATTCACCCCTCCACTTT.

A few counts support this clonotype. This chain uses TRBV18 with TRBJ2-7; D tentatively reads TRBD1 or TRBD2 (5 bases each). V was trimmed by 2 bases and J by 1 base, leaving 9 bases between them. The germline gives CDR1 KGHSH, CDR2 LQKENI. The CDR3 contains 14 residues. The CDR3 bases are TGTGCCAGCTCACCAGGGGACGGGTCCTACGAGCAGTACTTC. Translating gives CASSPGDGSYEQYF.

This clonotype was counted only a few times. The rearrangement links TRBV10-3 to TRBJ2-1, with 7 bases matching TRBD2. V was pared by 6 bases and J by 4 bases, with 6 bases of the junction left unmatched. The CDR3 contains 14 residues. Per germline, CDR1 ENHRY and CDR2 SYGVKD. The CDR3 nucleotides read TGTGCCATCAGCGTCGCGGGAGATTACAATGAGCAGTTCTTC. This translates into CAISVAGDYNEQFF.

The chain is built from TRBV28 and TRBJ2-5; D is ambiguous. Trimming shortened V by 4 bases and J by 2 bases, and 17 bases separated the two germline ends. Germline V gives CDR1 MDHEN, CDR2 SYDVKM. The CDR3 spans 16 residues. The chain's CDR3 is CASSSSPDELQETQYF. CDR3 DNA: TGTGCCAGCAGTTCCTCACCCGACGAACTACAAGAGACCCAGTACTTC. The full variable domain, in which reference TRBV28 and TRBJ2-5 provide the parts outside the CDR3, is DVKVTQSSRYLVKRTGEKVFLECVQDMDHENMFWYRQDPGLGLRLIYFSYDVKMKEKGDIPEGYSVSREKKERFSLILESASTNQTSMYLCASSSSPDELQETQYFGPGTRLLVL.

Only a few counts were recorded for this clonotype. The chain has TRBV6-5 and TRBJ2-1; D call uncertain. Looked up from germline, CDR1 is MNHEY and CDR2 is SVGAGI. V shed 6 bases and J shed 0 bases, with 15 bases lying between them. The CDR3 runs to 16 residues. Here the CDR3 DNA reads TGTGCCAGCAGATACCGGACGGTGAGCTCCTACAATGAGCAGTTCTTC. This codes for CASRYRTVSSYNEQFF.

This clonotype was seen repeatedly, ten times or more. The rearrangement links TRBV7-9 to TRBJ2-3; TRBD2 aligns across 13 bases. Looked up from germline, CDR1 is SEHNR and CDR2 is FQNEAQ (reference sequence). There are 16 residues in the CDR3. Germline trimming cut 5 bases from V and 4 bases from J; bases unmatched to any gene: 6. The CDR3 sequence is CASSTGTSGEADTQYF. The CDR3 region has the DNA TGTGCCAGCAGCACAGGGACTAGCGGGGAGGCAGATACGCAGTATTTT.

Many counts were recorded for this clonotype. The chain carries TRBV12-3 or TRBV12-4 and TRBJ2-1; a weak D match, TRBD1 (5 bases). The CDR3 spans 12 residues. Trimming removed 6 bases at V and 10 bases at J, with 13 bases between. CDR3 DNA sequence: TGTGCCAGCAGCCAAGGGGCAGGAGAGCAGTTCTTC. Its translation: CASSQGAGEQFF.

Only a few counts were recorded for this clonotype. The V call is TRBV6-1, the J call TRBJ2-3; possible D gene TRBD2, 5 bases. Germline assignment: CDR1 MNHNS and CDR2 SASEGT. V lost 1 base and J 2 bases, leaving 10 bases between the germline ends. The CDR3 length is 15 residues. Here the CDR3 DNA reads TGTGCCAGCAGTGAAGGTTTCGGGATCACAGATACGCAGTATTTT. Translating gives CASSEGFGITDTQYF.

This clonotype was recorded many times. In nucleotides, the CDR3 is TGTGCCAGCAGCCGGGACAGCTACTACGAGCAGTACTTC. Its translation is CASSRDSYYEQYF. The chain couples TRBV3-1 to TRBJ2-7; 7 nucleotides agree with TRBD1. The CDR3 is made up of 13 amino acids. CDR1 is LGHDT, CDR2 YNNKEL, per germline (reference sequence). J was trimmed by 3 bases and V by 4 bases; bases with no gene match: 3.

This clonotype was counted a few times. The J gene is TRBJ2-7, the V gene TRBV3-1; D is undetermined. Trimming pared 5 bases from V and 2 bases from J, leaving 13 bases between. The length of the CDR3 is 14 residues. Germline V CDR1 and CDR2: LGHDT, YNNKEL (reference sequence). The CDR3 DNA sequence: TGTGCCAGCAGCTCTCGTCTGCTGGCCTACGAGCAGTACTTC. Translating gives CASSSRLLAYEQYF.

This clonotype turned up a few times. The chain joins TRBV27 to TRBJ2-5; no firm D call. Germline CDR1 MNHEY, CDR2 SMNVEV (reference sequence). This CDR3 is built from 15 residues. The germline V and J ends were trimmed by 6 bases and 0 bases, with 14 bases remaining between them. The CDR3 loop reads CASSIYSGNQETQYF. CDR3 bases: TGTGCCAGCAGCATCTACTCGGGCAACCAAGAGACCCAGTACTTC.